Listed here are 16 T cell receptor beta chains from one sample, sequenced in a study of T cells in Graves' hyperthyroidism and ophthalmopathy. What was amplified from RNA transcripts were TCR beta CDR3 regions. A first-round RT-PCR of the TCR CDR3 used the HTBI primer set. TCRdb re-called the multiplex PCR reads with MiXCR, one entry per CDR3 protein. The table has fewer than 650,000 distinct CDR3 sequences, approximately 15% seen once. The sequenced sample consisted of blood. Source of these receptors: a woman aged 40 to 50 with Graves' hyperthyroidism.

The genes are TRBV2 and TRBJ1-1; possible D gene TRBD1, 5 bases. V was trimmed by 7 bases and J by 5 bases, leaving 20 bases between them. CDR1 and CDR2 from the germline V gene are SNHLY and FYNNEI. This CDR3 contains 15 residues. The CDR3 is CASNWEERGVTEAFF. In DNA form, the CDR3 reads TGTGCCAGCAATTGGGAAGAGAGGGGTGTAACTGAAGCTTTCTTT.

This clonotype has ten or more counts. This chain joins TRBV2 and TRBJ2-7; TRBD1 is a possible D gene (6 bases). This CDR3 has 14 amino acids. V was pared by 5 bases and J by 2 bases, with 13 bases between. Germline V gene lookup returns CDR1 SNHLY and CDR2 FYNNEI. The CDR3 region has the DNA TGTGCCAGCAGTAAACGGGACATAGCCTACGAGCAGTACTTC. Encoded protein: CASSKRDIAYEQYF.

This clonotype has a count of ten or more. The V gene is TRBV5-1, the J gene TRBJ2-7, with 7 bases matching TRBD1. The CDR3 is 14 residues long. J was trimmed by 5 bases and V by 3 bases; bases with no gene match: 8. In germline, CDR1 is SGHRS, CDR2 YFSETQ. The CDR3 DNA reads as TGCGCCAGCAGCTCACAGGGGACCCTCGACGAGCAGTACTTC. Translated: CASSSQGTLDEQYF.

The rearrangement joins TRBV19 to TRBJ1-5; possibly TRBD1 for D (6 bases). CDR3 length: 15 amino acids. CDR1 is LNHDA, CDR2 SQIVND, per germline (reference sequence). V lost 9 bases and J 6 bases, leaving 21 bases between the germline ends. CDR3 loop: CASPTAGTFLQPQHF. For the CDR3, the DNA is TGTGCCAGCCCTACTGCAGGGACATTCCTTCAGCCCCAGCATTTT.

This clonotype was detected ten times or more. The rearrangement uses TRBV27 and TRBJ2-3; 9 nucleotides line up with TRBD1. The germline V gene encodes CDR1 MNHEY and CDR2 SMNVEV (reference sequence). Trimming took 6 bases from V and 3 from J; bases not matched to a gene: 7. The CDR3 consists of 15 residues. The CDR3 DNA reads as TGTGCCAGCAGCCTTGGACAGGGGAGGACAGATACGCAGTATTTT. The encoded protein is CASSLGQGRTDTQYF.

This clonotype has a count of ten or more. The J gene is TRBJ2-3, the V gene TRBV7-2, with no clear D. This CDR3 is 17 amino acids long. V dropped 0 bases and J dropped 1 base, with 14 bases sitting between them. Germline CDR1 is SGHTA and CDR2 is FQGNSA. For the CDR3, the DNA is TGTGCCAGCAGCTTAGCAACAGTTTCCCCCCGCACAGATACGCAGTATTTT. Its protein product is CASSLATVSPRTDTQYF. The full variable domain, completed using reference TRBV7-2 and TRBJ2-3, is GAGVSQSPSNKVTEKGKDVELRCDPISGHTALYWYRQSLGQGLEFLIYFQGNSAPDKSGLPSDRFSAERTGGSVSTLTIQRTQQEDSAVYLCASSLATVSPRTDTQYFGPGTRLTVL.

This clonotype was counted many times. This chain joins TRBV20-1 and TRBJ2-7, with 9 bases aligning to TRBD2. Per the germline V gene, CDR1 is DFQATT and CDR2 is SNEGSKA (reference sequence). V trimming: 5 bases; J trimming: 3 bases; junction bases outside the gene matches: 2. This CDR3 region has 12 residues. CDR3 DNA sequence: TGCAGTGCTCGCGGGAGGGTCTACGAGCAGTACTTC. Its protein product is CSARGRVYEQYF.

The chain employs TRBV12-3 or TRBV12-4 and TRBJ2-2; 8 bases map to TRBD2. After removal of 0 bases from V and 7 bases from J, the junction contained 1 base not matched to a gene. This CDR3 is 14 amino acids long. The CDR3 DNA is TGTGCCAGCAGTTTAGCTACTAGCGGCGGGGAGCTGTTTTTT. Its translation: CASSLATSGGELFF.

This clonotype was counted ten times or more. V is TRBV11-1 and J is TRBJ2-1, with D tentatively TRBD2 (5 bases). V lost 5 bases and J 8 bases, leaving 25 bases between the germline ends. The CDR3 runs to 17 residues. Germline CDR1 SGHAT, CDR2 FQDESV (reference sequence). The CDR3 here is CASSVGLDPWGVDEQFF. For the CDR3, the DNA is TGTGCCAGCAGCGTAGGACTGGACCCTTGGGGTGTCGATGAGCAGTTCTTC.

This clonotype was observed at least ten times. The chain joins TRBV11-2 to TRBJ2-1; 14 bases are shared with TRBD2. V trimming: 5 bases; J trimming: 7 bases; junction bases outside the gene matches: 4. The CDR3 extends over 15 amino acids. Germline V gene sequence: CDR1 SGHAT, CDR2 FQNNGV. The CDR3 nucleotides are TGTGCCAGCAGCCTTCGACTAGCGGGAGGGAATGAGCAGTTCTTC. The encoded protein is CASSLRLAGGNEQFF.

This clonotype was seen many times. The DNA of the CDR3 is TGCGCCAGCAGCTTGGTCCCCACTAGCGGGAGTATCTACGAGCAGTACTTC. Protein product: CASSLVPTSGSIYEQYF. The chain has TRBV5-1 and TRBJ2-7; 11 positions agree with TRBD2. In germline, CDR1 is SGHRS, CDR2 YFSETQ. Trimming took 0 bases from V and 3 from J; bases not matched to a gene: 8. The CDR3 runs 17 residues.

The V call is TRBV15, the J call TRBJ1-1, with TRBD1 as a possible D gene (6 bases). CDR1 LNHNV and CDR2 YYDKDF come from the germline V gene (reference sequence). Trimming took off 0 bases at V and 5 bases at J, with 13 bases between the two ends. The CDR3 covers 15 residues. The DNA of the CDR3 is TGTGCCACCAGCAGAGATAGGGGGGGAGAGACTGAAGCTTTCTTT. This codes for CATSRDRGGETEAFF. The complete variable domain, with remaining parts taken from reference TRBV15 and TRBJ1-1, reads DAMVIQNPRYQVTQFGKPVTLSCSQTLNHNVMYWYQQKSSQAPKLLFHYYDKDFNNEADTPDNFQSRRPNTSFCFLDIRSPGLGDTAMYLCATSRDRGGETEAFFGQGTRLTVV.

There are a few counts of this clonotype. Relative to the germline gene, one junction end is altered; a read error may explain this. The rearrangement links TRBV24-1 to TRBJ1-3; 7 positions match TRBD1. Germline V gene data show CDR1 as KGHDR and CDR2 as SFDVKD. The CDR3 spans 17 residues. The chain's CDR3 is CAASDSTGTETGNTIYF. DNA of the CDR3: TGTGCCGCCAGTGACTCAACCGGGACAGAAACTGGAAACACCATATATTTT.

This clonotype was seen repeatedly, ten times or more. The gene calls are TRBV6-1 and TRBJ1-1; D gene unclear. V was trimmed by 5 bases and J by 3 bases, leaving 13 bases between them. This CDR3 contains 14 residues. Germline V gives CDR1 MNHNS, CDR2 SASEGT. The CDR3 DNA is TGTGCCAGCAGTTATAGGGCGACGGACACTGAAGCTTTCTTT. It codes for CASSYRATDTEAFF.

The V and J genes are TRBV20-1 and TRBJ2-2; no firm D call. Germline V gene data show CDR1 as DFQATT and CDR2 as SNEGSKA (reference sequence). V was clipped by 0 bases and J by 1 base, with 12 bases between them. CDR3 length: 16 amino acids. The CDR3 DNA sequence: TGCAGTGCTAGAGATCCGCGGACCGAGAACACCGGGGAGCTGTTTTTT. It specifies CSARDPRTENTGELFF.

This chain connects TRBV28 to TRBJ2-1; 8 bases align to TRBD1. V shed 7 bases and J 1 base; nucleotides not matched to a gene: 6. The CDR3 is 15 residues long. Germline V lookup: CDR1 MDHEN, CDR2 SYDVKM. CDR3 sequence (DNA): TGTGCCAGCACCAGGGACAGGAGATCCTACAATGAGCAGTTCTTC. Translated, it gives CASTRDRRSYNEQFF.